The 25 T cell receptor beta chains below were found in one sample sequenced in a study of T-cell memory formation after mild COVID-19. TCRdb reanalysed the 5' RACE reads using MiXCR and keeps one entry per CDR3 protein. This sample has under 350,000 distinct CDR3 sequences, with 15% to 20% found just once. Input material: PBMCs or a T cell subset sorted from them (not recorded which). The receptors come from a man between 18 and 29 years old who had mild COVID-19 (a few samples of this study predate the infection). Cell type and time point are not known.

The V gene is TRBV7-7, the J gene TRBJ1-4; 11 bases line up with TRBD1. The ends lost 5 bases at V and 8 bases at J; junction bases unmatched: 10. The germline V gene has CDR1 SSHAT and CDR2 FNYEAQ (reference sequence). The CDR3 extends over 16 amino acids. For the CDR3, the DNA is TGTGCCAGCAGCCCTTATCCGGGACAGGGGGACGAAAAACTGTTTTTT. It specifies CASSPYPGQGDEKLFF.

The chain recombines TRBV5-1 with TRBJ2-3, with D perhaps TRBD1 (6 bases). V lost 2 bases, J lost 6 bases, and 16 bases lay in between. The germline CDR1 and CDR2 sequences are SGHRS and YFSETQ. The CDR3 is 15 residues long. The CDR3 bases are TGCGCCAGCAGCTTTGGGACACCGGTTTTCGATACGCAGTATTTT. It encodes CASSFGTPVFDTQYF.

This chain connects TRBV18 to TRBJ2-3; no clear D. This CDR3 region has 14 residues. Germline V gene data show CDR1 as KGHSH and CDR2 as LQKENI. The germline V and J ends were trimmed by 1 base and 2 bases, with 7 bases remaining between them. The CDR3 DNA sequence: TGTGCCAGCTCACCACTGGGTTCCACAGATACGCAGTATTTT. Translating it yields CASSPLGSTDTQYF.

This clonotype was seen a single time. V usage is TRBV9 and J usage is TRBJ2-1, with a weak D call TRBD2 (6 bases). The CDR3 has 16 amino acids. The V end was cut by 0 bases, the J end by 3 bases, with 13 bases between. Germline V CDR1 and CDR2: SGDLS, YYNGEE. The CDR3 bases are TGTGCCAGCAGCGTAGTCACCGGGACTTACTACAATGAGCAGTTCTTC. Its protein is CASSVVTGTYYNEQFF.

This chain uses TRBV9 with TRBJ2-1; TRBD2 matches at 7 bases. CDR1 SGDLS and CDR2 YYNGEE come from the germline V gene. Trimming cost V 0 bases and J 6 bases; bases outside gene matches: 6. This CDR3 is 15 amino acids long. Here the CDR3 DNA reads TGTGCCAGCAGCGTAGGGGGGGGTAAGGCCAATGAGCAGTTCTTC. Amino acids: CASSVGGGKANEQFF.

This clonotype was counted many times. The chain combines TRBV7-2 with TRBJ2-1, with 10 positions matching TRBD2. Germline V gene lookup returns CDR1 SGHTA and CDR2 FQGNSA. Trimming cost V 2 bases and J 8 bases; bases outside gene matches: 6. This CDR3 has 15 residues. CDR3 sequence (DNA): TGTGCCAGCAGCTTAAGTAGCGGGGGGCTGTATGAGCAGTTCTTC. This translates into CASSLSSGGLYEQFF. Complete variable domain (other parts from reference TRBV7-2 and TRBJ2-1): GAGVSQSPSNKVTEKGKDVELRCDPISGHTALYWYRQSLGQGLEFLIYFQGNSAPDKSGLPSDRFSAERTGGSVSTLTIQRTQQEDSAVYLCASSLSSGGLYEQFFGPGTRLTVL.

The V and J genes are TRBV11-3 and TRBJ2-7; possibly TRBD2 for D (6 bases). The CDR3 extends over 16 amino acids. Trimming stripped 3 bases from V and 3 bases from J, with 18 bases between. Per germline, CDR1 SGHNT and CDR2 YENEEA. CDR3: CASSFRDSRINYEQYF. The CDR3 DNA reads as TGTGCCAGCAGCTTTAGGGACTCGAGAATCAACTACGAGCAGTACTTC.

The chain joins TRBV28 to TRBJ2-5; 13 nucleotides line up with TRBD2. The CDR3 loop spans 17 amino acids. V lost 5 bases and J lost 5; bases outside the gene matches: 11. Looked up from germline, CDR1 is MDHEN and CDR2 is SYDVKM. The CDR3 region is CASSTQGLAGVGETQYF. DNA for the CDR3: TGTGCCAGCAGTACCCAAGGACTAGCGGGGGTAGGGGAGACCCAGTACTTC.

This sequence joins TRBV7-6 and TRBJ1-5; 8 positions agree with TRBD1. This CDR3 contains 16 residues. Germline V lookup: CDR1 SGHVS, CDR2 FNYEAQ. V lost 5 bases to trimming and J lost 4 bases; unmatched junction nucleotides: 10. The CDR3 sequence is CASSQLPGQVNQPQHF. In DNA, the CDR3 is TGTGCCAGCAGCCAACTGCCGGGACAGGTTAATCAGCCCCAGCATTTT.

In its sample, this clonotype was seen a few times. The chain has TRBV30 and TRBJ1-5, with D perhaps matching TRBD1 (5 bases). Looked up from germline, CDR1 is GTSNPN and CDR2 is SVGIG (reference sequence). V was pared by 2 bases and J by 8 bases, with 13 bases between. CDR3 length equals 13 residues. This CDR3 is CAWSPGTREPQHF. Written as DNA, the CDR3 is TGTGCCTGGAGTCCAGGGACTAGGGAGCCCCAGCATTTT.

With regard to this clonotype: Germline and junction disagree at one end, which may indicate a read error. In DNA form, the CDR3 reads TGTGCCAGCAGATTAGATCAGTTGCAGACCCAGTACTTC. It is translated as CASRLDQLQTQYF. The V call is TRBV12-3 or TRBV12-4, the J call TRBJ2-5, with unresolved D. CDR3 size: 13 residues.

This clonotype was counted only a few times. V is TRBV12-3 or TRBV12-4 and J is TRBJ1-1, with D uncertain. CDR3 length: 14 amino acids. Trimming shortened V by 0 bases and J by 3 bases, and 8 bases separated the two germline ends. In DNA, the CDR3 is TGTGCCAGCAGTTTAGCGCTTAGGGACACTGAAGCTTTCTTT. Its translation is CASSLALRDTEAFF.

This clonotype was seen a few times. The chain is built from TRBV19 and TRBJ1-1; TRBD1 is a possible D gene (5 bases). This CDR3 is 13 amino acids long. Germline V CDR1 and CDR2: LNHDA, SQIVND (reference sequence). Trimming took off 5 bases at V and 7 bases at J, with 14 bases between the two ends. The CDR3, as DNA: TGTGCCAGTAGTTCGGACATCTGGAGTGAAGCTTTCTTT. Translation gives CASSSDIWSEAFF.

This clonotype was seen a few times. The gene calls are TRBV5-1 and TRBJ2-7, with D perhaps TRBD1 (5 bases). The CDR3 runs to 13 residues. The germline V gene has CDR1 SGHRS and CDR2 YFSETQ. With 1 base removed from V and 5 bases from J, the gap between germline ends came to 10 bases. CDR3 loop: CASSLSGIDEQYV. In DNA, the CDR3 is TGCGCCAGCAGCTTGTCAGGGATCGACGAGCAGTACGTC.

The chain links TRBV20-1 to TRBJ2-5, with D possibly TRBD2 on 6 matching bases. V was trimmed by 5 bases and J by 5 bases, leaving 18 bases between them. This CDR3 has 14 residues. Germline V gives CDR1 DFQATT, CDR2 SNEGSKA (reference sequence). CDR3 loop: CSAALGGRSETQYF. DNA for the CDR3: TGCAGTGCTGCCCTGGGGGGTCGGTCGGAGACCCAGTACTTC.

V usage is TRBV5-1 and J usage is TRBJ2-7; either TRBD1 or TRBD2 may fit D (5 bases each). The V and J ends lost 4 bases and 5 bases respectively, with 19 bases between them. CDR1 is SGHRS, CDR2 YFSETQ, per germline. The CDR3 spans 15 residues. The CDR3 nucleotides read TGCGCCAGCAGCGAAACACCGGGACCTCGGGACGAGCAGTACGTC. Its translation is CASSETPGPRDEQYV.

The V gene is TRBV6-2 or TRBV6-3, the J gene TRBJ2-4, with D possibly being TRBD1 or TRBD2 (6 bases each). Trimming removed 6 bases from V and 4 bases from J, with 13 bases in between. CDR1 and CDR2 from the germline V gene are MNHEY and SVGEGT. The length of the CDR3 is 14 residues. The CDR3 region has the DNA TGTGCCAGCAGGGGGGGCAGGGCTAAAAACATTCAGTACTTC. Translating gives CASRGGRAKNIQYF.

The chain joins TRBV9 to TRBJ1-4, with a possible D match to TRBD1 (6 bases). V lost 4 bases and J lost 4, with 17 bases in between. The CDR3 totals 16 residues. The germline V gene has CDR1 SGDLS and CDR2 YYNGEE. This chain's CDR3 is CASSTGTRGLNEKLFF. CDR3 nucleotide sequence: TGTGCCAGCAGCACCGGGACAAGGGGCCTTAATGAAAAACTGTTTTTT.

This clonotype was detected only a few times. This rearrangement joins TRBV4-3 to TRBJ2-3; 9 nucleotides match TRBD2. This CDR3 spans 14 amino acids. CDR1 LGHNA and CDR2 YSLEER come from the germline V gene. J gave up 8 bases and V 7 bases, and 10 bases lay outside the gene matches. CDR3: CASTPGLAPGTQYF. CDR3 sequence (DNA): TGCGCCAGCACCCCGGGACTAGCCCCCGGTACGCAGTATTTT.

The chain uses TRBV7-3 and TRBJ1-1; possibly TRBD1 for D (5 bases). Germline V gene data show CDR1 as SGHTA and CDR2 as FQGTGA. Trimming left V 3 bases short and J 4 bases short, with 9 bases between. The CDR3 consists of 13 residues. The CDR3: CASSFRVTTEAFF. In nucleotides, the CDR3 is TGTGCCAGCAGCTTCAGGGTGACCACTGAAGCTTTCTTT.

This clonotype was observed a few times. The V call is TRBV7-9, the J call TRBJ1-5; TRBD1 matches 9 bases. V shed 5 bases and J 7 bases; nucleotides not matched to a gene: 15. The CDR3 extends over 17 amino acids. CDR1 and CDR2 (germline): SEHNR, FQNEAQ (reference sequence). As DNA, the CDR3 is TGTGCCAGCAGCGACGAGCAAGGGACAGGGTTCGGGCAGCCCCAGCATTTT. Residues: CASSDEQGTGFGQPQHF.

The gene calls are TRBV7-6 and TRBJ2-1; 11 bases map to TRBD2. The germline V gene encodes CDR1 SGHVS and CDR2 FNYEAQ. The CDR3 loop spans 18 amino acids. Germline trimming cut 3 bases from V and 2 bases from J; bases unmatched to any gene: 9. CDR3 in DNA: TGTGCCAGCAGCTTGGTTCCGACTAGCGGGGCAACCTACAATGAGCAGTTCTTC. Protein product: CASSLVPTSGATYNEQFF.

There are a few counts of this clonotype. The chain recombines TRBV20-1 with TRBJ1-1; no definite D call. The germline V and J ends were trimmed by 1 base and 2 bases, with 11 bases remaining between them. CDR3 length: 14 residues. Germline assignment: CDR1 DFQATT and CDR2 SNEGSKA (reference sequence). The CDR3 here is CSARVGAVNTEAFF. The CDR3 nucleotides are TGCAGTGCTAGAGTCGGCGCAGTAAACACTGAAGCTTTCTTT.

The gene calls are TRBV6-5 and TRBJ1-1, with a weak D call TRBD1 (5 bases). The germline V and J ends were trimmed by 6 bases and 7 bases, with 18 bases remaining between them. This CDR3 comprises 14 residues. Germline CDR1 and CDR2: MNHEY and SVGAGI. The CDR3: CASRPGTGLNEAFF. As DNA, the CDR3 is TGTGCCAGCAGACCCGGGACTGGTCTTAATGAAGCTTTCTTT.

This clonotype occurred many times. The chain has TRBV7-2 and TRBJ2-1; D is uncertain. Germline V gene sequence: CDR1 SGHTA, CDR2 FQGNSA. This CDR3 spans 13 amino acids. Trimming pared 2 bases from V and 4 bases from J, leaving 6 bases between. CDR3 nucleotides: TGTGCCAGCAGCTTAACTTCATACAATGAGCAGTTCTTC. It encodes CASSLTSYNEQFF.